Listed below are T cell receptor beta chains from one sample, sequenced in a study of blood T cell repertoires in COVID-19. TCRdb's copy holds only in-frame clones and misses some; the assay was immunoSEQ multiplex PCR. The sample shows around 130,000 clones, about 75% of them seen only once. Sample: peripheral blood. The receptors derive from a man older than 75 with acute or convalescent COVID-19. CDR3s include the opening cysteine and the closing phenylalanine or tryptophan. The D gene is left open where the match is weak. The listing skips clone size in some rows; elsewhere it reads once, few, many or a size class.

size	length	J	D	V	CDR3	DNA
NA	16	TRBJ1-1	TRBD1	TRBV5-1	CASTRDRATSNTEAFF	TGCGCCAGCACCCGGGACAGGGCCACGTCGAACACTGAAGCTTTCTTT
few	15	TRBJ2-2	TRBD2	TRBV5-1	CASSDWTSVNGELFF	TGCGCCAGCAGCGACTGGACTAGCGTTAACGGGGAGCTGTTTTTT
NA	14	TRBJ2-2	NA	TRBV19	CASRITGSTGELFF	TGTGCCAGTAGGATCACAGGGTCCACCGGGGAGCTGTTTTTT
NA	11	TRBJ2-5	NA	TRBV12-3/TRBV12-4	CASSWRETQYF	TGTGCCAGCAGTTGGAGGGAGACCCAGTACTTC
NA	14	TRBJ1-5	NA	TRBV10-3	CATGTQGEDQPQHF	TGTGCCACGGGGACACAGGGAGAGGATCAGCCCCAGCATTTT
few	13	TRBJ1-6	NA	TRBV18	CASSPQSNSPLHF	TGTGCCAGCTCACCACAGAGCAATTCACCCCTCCACTTT
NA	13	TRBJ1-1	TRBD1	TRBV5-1	CASRDRANTEAFF	TGCGCCAGCAGGGACAGGGCGAACACTGAAGCTTTCTTT
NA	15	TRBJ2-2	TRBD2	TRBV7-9	CASSLHSGGAGELFF	TGTGCCAGCAGCTTACATAGCGGGGGAGCCGGGGAGCTGTTTTTT
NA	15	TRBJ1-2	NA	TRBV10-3	CAISESRGTGYGYTF	TGTGCCATCAGTGAGTCGAGAGGGACTGGCTATGGCTACACCTTC
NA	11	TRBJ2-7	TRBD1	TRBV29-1	CSAGQNYEQYF	TGCAGCGCGGGACAGAACTACGAGCAGTACTTC
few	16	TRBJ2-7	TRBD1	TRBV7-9	CASSLVETGGSYEQYF	TGTGCCAGCAGCTTAGTAGAGACAGGGGGGTCCTACGAGCAGTACTTC
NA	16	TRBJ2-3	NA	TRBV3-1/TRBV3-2	CASSQARGGITDTQYF	TGTGCCAGCAGCCAAGCCAGAGGGGGAATCACAGATACGCAGTATTTT
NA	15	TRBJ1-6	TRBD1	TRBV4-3	CASSLGQGAHSPLHF	TGCGCCAGCAGCCTGGGACAGGGGGCTCATTCACCCCTCCACTTT
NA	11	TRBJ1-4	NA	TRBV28	CAIQGNEKLFF	TGTGCCATTCAGGGAAATGAAAAACTGTTTTTT
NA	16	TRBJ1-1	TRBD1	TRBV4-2	CASSPQAQTGDTEAFF	TGTGCCAGCAGCCCCCAAGCCCAGACAGGGGACACTGAAGCTTTCTTT
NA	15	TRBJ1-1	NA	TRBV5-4	CASSHSGNQDTEAFF	TGTGCCAGCAGCCATTCAGGGAACCAGGACACTGAAGCTTTCTTT
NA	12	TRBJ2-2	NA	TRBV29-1	CSVVLNTGELFF	TGCAGCGTTGTACTGAACACCGGGGAGCTGTTTTTT
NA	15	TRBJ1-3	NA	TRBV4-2	CASSQDWAAGNTIYF	TGTGCCAGCAGCCAAGATTGGGCAGCAGGAAACACCATATATTTT